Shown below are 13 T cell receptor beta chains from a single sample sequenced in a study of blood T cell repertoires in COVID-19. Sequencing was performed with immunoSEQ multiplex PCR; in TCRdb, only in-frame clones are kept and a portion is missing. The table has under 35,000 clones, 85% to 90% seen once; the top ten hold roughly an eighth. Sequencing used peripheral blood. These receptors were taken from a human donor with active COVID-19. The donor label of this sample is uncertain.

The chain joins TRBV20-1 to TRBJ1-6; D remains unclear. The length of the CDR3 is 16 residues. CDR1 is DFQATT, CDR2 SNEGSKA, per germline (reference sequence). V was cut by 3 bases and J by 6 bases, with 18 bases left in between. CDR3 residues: CSASQTGFVGNSPLHF. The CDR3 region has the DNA TGCAGTGCTAGTCAAACGGGATTCGTTGGTAATTCACCCCTCCACTTT.

The CDR3 reads CASSPGTATTDTQYF. Here the CDR3 DNA reads TGTGCCAGCAGCCCTGGGACAGCTACCACAGATACGCAGTATTTT. The chain joins TRBV7-2 to TRBJ2-3; the match to TRBD1 covers 7 bases. There are 15 residues in the CDR3. Germline trimming cut 5 bases from V and 2 bases from J; bases unmatched to any gene: 7. Germline CDR1 and CDR2: SGHTA and FQGNSA.

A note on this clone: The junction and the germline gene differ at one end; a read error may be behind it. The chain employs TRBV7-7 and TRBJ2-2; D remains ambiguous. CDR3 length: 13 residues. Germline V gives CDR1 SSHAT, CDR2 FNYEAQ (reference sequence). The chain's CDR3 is CASSLALTGELFF. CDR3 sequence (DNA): TGTGCTAGCAGCTTAGCTCTGACCGGGGAGCTGTTTTTT.

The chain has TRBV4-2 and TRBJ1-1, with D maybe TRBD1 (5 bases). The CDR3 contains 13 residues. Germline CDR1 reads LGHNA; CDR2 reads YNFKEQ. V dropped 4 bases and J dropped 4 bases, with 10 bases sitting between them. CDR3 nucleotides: TGTGCCAGCAGCCGTACAGGAAGCACTGAAGCTTTCTTT. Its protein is CASSRTGSTEAFF.

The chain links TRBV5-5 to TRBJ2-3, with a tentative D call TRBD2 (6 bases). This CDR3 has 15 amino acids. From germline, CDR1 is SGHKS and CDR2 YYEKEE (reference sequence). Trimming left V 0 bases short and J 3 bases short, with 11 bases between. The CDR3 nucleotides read TGTGCCAGCAGCTTGGATGGGGGAGGAACAGATACGCAGTATTTT. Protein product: CASSLDGGGTDTQYF. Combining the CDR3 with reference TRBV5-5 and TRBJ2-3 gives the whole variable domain DAGVTQSPTHLIKTRGQQVTLRCSPISGHKSVSWYQQVLGQGPQFIFQYYEKEERGRGNFPDRFSARQFPNYSSELNVNALLLGDSALYLCASSLDGGGTDTQYFGPGTRLTVL.

The CDR3 region has the DNA TGTGCCAGCAGCCAGACAGGAACCTCGAACTATGGCTACACCTTC. Translation: CASSQTGTSNYGYTF. This chain uses TRBV6-1 with TRBJ1-2; a weak D match, TRBD1 (6 bases). The length of the CDR3 is 15 residues. Germline assignment: CDR1 MNHNS and CDR2 SASEGT. V shed 6 bases and J shed 2 bases, with 16 bases lying between them.

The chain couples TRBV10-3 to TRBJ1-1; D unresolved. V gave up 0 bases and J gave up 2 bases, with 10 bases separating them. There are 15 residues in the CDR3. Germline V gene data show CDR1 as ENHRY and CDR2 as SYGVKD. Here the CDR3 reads CAISESEGLNTEAFF. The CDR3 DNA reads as TGTGCCATCAGTGAGTCTGAGGGTCTTAACACTGAAGCTTTCTTT.

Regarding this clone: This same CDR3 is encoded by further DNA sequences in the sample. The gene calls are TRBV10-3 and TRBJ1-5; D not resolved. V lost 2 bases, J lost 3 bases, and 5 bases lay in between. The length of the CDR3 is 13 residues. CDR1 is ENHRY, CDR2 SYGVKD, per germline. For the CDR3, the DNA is TGTGCCATCAGTGAGACAGTCAATCAGCCCCAGCATTTT. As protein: CAISETVNQPQHF.

The DNA for the CDR3 is TGTGCCATCAGGCAGGATACTGGAAACACCATATATTTT. Amino acid sequence: CAIRQDTGNTIYF. The chain combines TRBV10-3 with TRBJ1-3; D ambiguous. Per germline, CDR1 ENHRY and CDR2 SYGVKD. Trimming pared 6 bases from V and 2 bases from J, leaving 8 bases between. The CDR3 runs to 13 residues.

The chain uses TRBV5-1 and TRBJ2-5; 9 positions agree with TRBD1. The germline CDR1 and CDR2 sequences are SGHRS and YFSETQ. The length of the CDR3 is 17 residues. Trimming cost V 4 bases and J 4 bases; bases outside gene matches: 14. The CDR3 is CASSRLVAAGQGETQYF. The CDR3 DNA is TGCGCCAGCAGCCGACTGGTTGCCGCGGGACAGGGAGAGACCCAGTACTTC.

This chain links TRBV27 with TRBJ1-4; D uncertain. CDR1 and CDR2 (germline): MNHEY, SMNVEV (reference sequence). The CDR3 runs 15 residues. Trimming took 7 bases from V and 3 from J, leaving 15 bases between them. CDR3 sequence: CASKPSGPPNEKLFF. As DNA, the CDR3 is TGTGCCAGCAAGCCGAGCGGCCCCCCTAATGAAAAACTGTTTTTT.

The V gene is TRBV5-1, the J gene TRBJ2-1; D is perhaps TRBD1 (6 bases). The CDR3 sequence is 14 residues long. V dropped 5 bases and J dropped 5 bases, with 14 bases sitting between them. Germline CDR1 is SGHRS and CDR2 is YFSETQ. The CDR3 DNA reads TGCGCCAGCAGAATACAGGGTTTTGACAATGAGCAGTTCTTC. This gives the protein CASRIQGFDNEQFF.

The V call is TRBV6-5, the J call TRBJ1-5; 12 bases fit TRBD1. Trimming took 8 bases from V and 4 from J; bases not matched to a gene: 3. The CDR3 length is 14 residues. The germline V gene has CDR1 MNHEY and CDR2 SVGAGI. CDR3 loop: CASGTGGENQPQHF. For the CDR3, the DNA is TGTGCCAGCGGGACAGGGGGCGAGAATCAGCCCCAGCATTTT.